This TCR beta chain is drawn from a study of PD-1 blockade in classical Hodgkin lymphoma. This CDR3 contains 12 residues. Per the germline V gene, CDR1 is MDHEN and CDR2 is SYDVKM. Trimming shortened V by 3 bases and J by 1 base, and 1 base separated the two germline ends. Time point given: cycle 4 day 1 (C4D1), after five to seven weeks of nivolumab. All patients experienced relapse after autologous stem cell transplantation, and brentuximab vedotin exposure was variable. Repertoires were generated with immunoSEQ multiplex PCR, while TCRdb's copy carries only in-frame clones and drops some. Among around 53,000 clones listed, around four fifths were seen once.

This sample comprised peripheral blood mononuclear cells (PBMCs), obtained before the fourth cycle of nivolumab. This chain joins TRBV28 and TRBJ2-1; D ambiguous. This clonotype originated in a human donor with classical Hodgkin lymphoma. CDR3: CASSLSYNEQFF. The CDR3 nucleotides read TGTGCCAGCAGTTTGTCCTACAATGAGCAGTTCTTC.